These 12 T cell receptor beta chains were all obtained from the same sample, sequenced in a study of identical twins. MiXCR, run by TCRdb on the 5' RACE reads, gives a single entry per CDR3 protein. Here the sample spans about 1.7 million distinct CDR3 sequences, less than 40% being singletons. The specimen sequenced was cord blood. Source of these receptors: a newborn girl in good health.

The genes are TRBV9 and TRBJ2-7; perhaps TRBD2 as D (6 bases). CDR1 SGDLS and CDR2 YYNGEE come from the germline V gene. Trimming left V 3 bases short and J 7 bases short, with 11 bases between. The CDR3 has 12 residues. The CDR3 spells CASSEGLNEQYF. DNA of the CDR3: TGTGCCAGCAGCGAGGGACTTAATGAGCAGTACTTC.

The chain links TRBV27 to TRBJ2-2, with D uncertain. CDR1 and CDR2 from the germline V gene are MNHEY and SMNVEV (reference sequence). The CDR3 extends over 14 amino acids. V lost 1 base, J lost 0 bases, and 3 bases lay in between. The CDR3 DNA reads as TGTGCCAGCAGTTTATATCCGAACACCGGGGAGCTGTTTTTT. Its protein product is CASSLYPNTGELFF.

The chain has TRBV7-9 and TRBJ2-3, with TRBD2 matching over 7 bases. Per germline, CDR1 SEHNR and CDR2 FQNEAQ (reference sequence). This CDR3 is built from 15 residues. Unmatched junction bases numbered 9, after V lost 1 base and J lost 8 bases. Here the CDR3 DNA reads TGTGCCAGCAGCTTAGTGGCGGGGACTACGGGTACGCAGTATTTT. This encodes CASSLVAGTTGTQYF.

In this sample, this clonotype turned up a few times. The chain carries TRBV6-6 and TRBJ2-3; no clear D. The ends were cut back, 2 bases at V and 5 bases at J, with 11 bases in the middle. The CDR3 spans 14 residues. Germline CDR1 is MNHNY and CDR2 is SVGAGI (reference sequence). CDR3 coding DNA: TGTGCCAGCAGTTACGCCCCCGGTAGAGATACGCAGTATTTT. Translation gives CASSYAPGRDTQYF.

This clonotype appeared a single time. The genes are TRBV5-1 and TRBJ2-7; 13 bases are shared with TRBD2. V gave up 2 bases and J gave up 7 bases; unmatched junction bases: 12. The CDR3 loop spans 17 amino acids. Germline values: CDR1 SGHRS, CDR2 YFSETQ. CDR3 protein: CASSFGLAGVEDNEQYF. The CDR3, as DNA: TGCGCCAGCAGCTTTGGACTAGCGGGAGTCGAGGACAATGAGCAGTACTTC.

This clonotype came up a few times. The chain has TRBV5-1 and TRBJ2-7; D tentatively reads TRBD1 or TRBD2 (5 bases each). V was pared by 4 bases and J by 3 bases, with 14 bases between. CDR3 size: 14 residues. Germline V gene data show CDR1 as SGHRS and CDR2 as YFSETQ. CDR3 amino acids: CASSVTGTYYEQYF. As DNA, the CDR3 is TGCGCCAGCAGCGTAACCGGGACGTACTACGAGCAGTACTTC. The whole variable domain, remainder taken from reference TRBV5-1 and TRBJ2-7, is KAGVTQTPRYLIKTRGQQVTLSCSPISGHRSVSWYQQTPGQGLQFLFEYFSETQRNKGNFPGRFSGRQFSNSRSEMNVSTLELGDSALYLCASSVTGTYYEQYFGPGTRLTVT.

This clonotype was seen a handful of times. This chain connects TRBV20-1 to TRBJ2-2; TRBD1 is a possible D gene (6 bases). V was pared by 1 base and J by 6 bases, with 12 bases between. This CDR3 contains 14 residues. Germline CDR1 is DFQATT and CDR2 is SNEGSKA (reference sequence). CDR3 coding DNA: TGCAGTGCTAGAGTCCTGGGGGCTGCCGGGGAGCTGTTTTTT. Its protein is CSARVLGAAGELFF.

Written as DNA, the CDR3 is TGTGCCAGCAGCTTAGTTGCGCGGGGGGGCCGTAATGAGCAGTTCTTC. Translating it yields CASSLVARGGRNEQFF. The chain employs TRBV7-8 and TRBJ2-1; TRBD2 agrees at 9 bases. The CDR3 loop spans 16 amino acids. Trimming took 1 base from V and 7 from J; bases not matched to a gene: 8. Per the germline V gene, CDR1 is SGHVS and CDR2 is FQNEAQ.

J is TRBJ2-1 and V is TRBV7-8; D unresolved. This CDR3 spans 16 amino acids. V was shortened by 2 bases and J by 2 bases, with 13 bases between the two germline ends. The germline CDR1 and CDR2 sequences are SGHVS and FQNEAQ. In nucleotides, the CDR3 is TGTGCCAGCAGCTTAACTCGAGGTGTCCCCTACAATGAGCAGTTCTTC. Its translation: CASSLTRGVPYNEQFF.

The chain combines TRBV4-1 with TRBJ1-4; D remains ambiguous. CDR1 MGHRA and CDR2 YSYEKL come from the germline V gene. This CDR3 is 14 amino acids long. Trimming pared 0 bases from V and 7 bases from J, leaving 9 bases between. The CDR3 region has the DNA TGCGCCAGCAGCCAAGAACGAATCGTTGAAAAACTGTTTTTT. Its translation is CASSQERIVEKLFF.

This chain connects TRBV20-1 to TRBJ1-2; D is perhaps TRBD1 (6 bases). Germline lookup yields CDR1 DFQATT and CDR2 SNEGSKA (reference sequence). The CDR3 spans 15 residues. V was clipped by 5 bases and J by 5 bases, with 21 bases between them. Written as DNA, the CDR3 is TGCAGTGCTCAAGCCGAACTGACAGGCAGATATGGCTACACCTTC. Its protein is CSAQAELTGRYGYTF.

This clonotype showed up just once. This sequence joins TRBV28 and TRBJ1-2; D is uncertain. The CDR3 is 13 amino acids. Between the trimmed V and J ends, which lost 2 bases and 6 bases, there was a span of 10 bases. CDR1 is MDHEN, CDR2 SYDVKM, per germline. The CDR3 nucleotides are TGTGCCAGCAGTTTAGTCCCGGCCGATGGCTACACCTTC. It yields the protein CASSLVPADGYTF.